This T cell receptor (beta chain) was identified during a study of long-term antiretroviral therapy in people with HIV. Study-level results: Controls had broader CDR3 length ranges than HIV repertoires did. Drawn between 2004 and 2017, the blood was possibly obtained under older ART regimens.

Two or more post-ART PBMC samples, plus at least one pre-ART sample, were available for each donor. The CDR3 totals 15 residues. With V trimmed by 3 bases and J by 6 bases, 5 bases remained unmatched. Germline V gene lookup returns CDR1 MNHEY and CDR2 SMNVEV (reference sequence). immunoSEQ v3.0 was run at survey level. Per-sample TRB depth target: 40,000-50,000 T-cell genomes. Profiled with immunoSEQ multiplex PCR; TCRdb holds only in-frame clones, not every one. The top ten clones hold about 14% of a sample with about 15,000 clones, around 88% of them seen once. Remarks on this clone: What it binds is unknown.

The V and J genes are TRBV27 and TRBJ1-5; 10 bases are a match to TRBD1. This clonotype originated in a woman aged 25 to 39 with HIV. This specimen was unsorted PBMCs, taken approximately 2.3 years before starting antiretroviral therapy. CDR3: CASSFSGQGFQPQHF. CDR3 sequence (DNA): TGTGCCAGCAGTTTCTCGGGACAGGGGTTTCAGCCCCAGCATTTT.